Listed here are 5 T cell receptor beta chains from one sample, sequenced in a study of cytomegalovirus exposure and HLA in healthy donors. PCR used 60 Vbeta primers and 13 Jbeta primers. Using immunoSEQ multiplex PCR, the repertoire was profiled, and TCRdb retains in-frame clones only, with some absent. In all, the sample yields 150,000 to 200,000 clones. Input material: PBMCs. Receptors originate from a woman aged 60 to 75 in good health and CMV-seronegative.

This chain links TRBV11-2 with TRBJ2-4; TRBD1 matches at 9 bases. Losses at the gene ends were 5 bases for V and 7 bases for J; bases not matched to a gene: 9. The germline V gene has CDR1 SGHAT and CDR2 FQNNGV. This CDR3 has 15 residues. CDR3 sequence reads: CASSPTTGGGNIQYF. DNA for the CDR3: TGTGCCAGCAGCCCAACGACAGGGGGAGGTAACATTCAGTACTTC.

The genes are TRBV2 and TRBJ2-3; TRBD1 matches 10 bases. The V segment lost 7 bases and the J segment 4 bases; nucleotides outside the gene matches: 5. Germline loops: CDR1 SNHLY, CDR2 FYNNEI. The CDR3 spans 14 residues. CDR3 protein: CASTPGQGADTQYF. In DNA, the CDR3 is TGTGCCAGCACTCCCGGACAGGGGGCAGATACGCAGTATTTT.

The chain uses TRBV2 and TRBJ2-5, with D possibly matching TRBD2 (5 bases). Trimming shortened V by 4 bases and J by 5 bases, and 8 bases separated the two germline ends. Looked up from germline, CDR1 is SNHLY and CDR2 is FYNNEI. The CDR3 has 12 residues. The CDR3 DNA sequence: TGTGCCAGCAGTGCTAGCCGTGAGACCCAGTACTTC. Translating gives CASSASRETQYF.

The rearrangement joins TRBV2 to TRBJ1-5, with D unclear. CDR3 length: 13 residues. V shed 7 bases and J shed 8 bases, with 15 bases lying between them. Germline V lookup: CDR1 SNHLY, CDR2 FYNNEI. CDR3 loop: CASTREPLEPQHF. The CDR3 nucleotides are TGTGCCAGCACCCGCGAGCCCCTGGAGCCCCAGCATTTT.

This chain links TRBV6-1 with TRBJ1-5; no reliable D call. The CDR3 sequence is 13 residues long. Germline V gene data show CDR1 as MNHNS and CDR2 as SASEGT. With 10 bases removed from V and 3 bases from J, the gap between germline ends came to 13 bases. CDR3: CATARELNQPQHF. CDR3 sequence (DNA): TGTGCCACCGCCCGGGAACTCAATCAGCCCCAGCATTTT.